Below are 24 T cell receptor beta chains sequenced from a single sample in a study of blood T cell repertoires in COVID-19. Assay: immunoSEQ multiplex PCR; the TCRdb copy retains only in-frame clones and omits some. The sample consists of tens of thousands of clones, 85% to 90% of them appearing once. Input material: peripheral blood. The source is a man aged 65 to 79 with active or convalescent COVID-19.

This clone showed up just a few times. The V call is TRBV6-6, the J call TRBJ1-5, with 7 bases lining up with TRBD1. The germline V gene has CDR1 MNHNY and CDR2 SVGAGI (reference sequence). With V trimmed by 5 bases and J by 5 bases, 15 bases remained unmatched. The CDR3 is made up of 17 amino acids. CDR3 in amino acids: CASSPQGLGDRHQPQHF. CDR3 nucleotides: TGTGCCAGCAGTCCACAGGGGCTTGGGGATCGACATCAGCCCCAGCATTTT.

V gene TRBV30 combines with J gene TRBJ1-5; 9 bases are a match to TRBD1. The V gene end was trimmed by 5 bases and the J gene end by 3 bases; junction bases not matched to a gene: 2. The V gene's germline CDR1 is GTSNPN and CDR2 SVGIG (reference sequence). This CDR3 region has 13 residues. The CDR3 loop reads CAWGTGPNQPQHF. The CDR3 bases are TGTGCCTGGGGGACAGGGCCCAATCAGCCCCAGCATTTT.

The chain carries TRBV7-3 and TRBJ2-3, with TRBD1 identical over 9 bases. The CDR3 length is 15 residues. Germline V gene data show CDR1 as SGHTA and CDR2 as FQGTGA. Unmatched junction bases numbered 10, after V lost 6 bases and J lost 6 bases. As DNA, the CDR3 is TGTGCCAGCAGACGGACAGGGGCCCCTTTGGATACGCAGTATTTT. Its translation is CASRRTGAPLDTQYF. The entire variable domain, with the rest obtained from reference TRBV7-3 and TRBJ2-3, is as follows: GAGVSQTPSNKVTEKGKYVELRCDPISGHTALYWYRQSLGQGPEFLIYFQGTGAADDSGLPNDRFFAVRPEGSVSTLKIQRTERGDSAVYLCASRRTGAPLDTQYFGPGTRLTVL.

The J gene is TRBJ1-2, the V gene TRBV6-5, with 7 bases lining up with TRBD1. The CDR3 contains 14 residues. Germline V CDR1 and CDR2: MNHEY, SVGAGI. Losses at the gene ends were 5 bases for V and 3 bases for J; bases not matched to a gene: 6. CDR3 amino acids: CASSRGGQDYGYTF. The CDR3 bases are TGTGCCAGCAGTAGAGGGGGCCAAGACTATGGCTACACCTTC.

This clone is a singleton in its sample. The chain employs TRBV5-1 and TRBJ2-6; maybe TRBD1 (6 bases). The germline gives CDR1 SGHRS, CDR2 YFSETQ. V lost 0 bases, J lost 0 bases, and 16 bases lay in between. The CDR3 loop spans 19 amino acids. In nucleotides, the CDR3 is TGCGCCAGCAGCTTGGATCGAGGGGGTGGGAACTCTGGGGCCAACGTCCTGACTTTC. Its protein is CASSLDRGGGNSGANVLTF.

The rearrangement links TRBV4-1 to TRBJ2-3, with D possibly being TRBD2 (5 bases). Germline CDR1 is MGHRA and CDR2 is YSYEKL. V shed 1 base and J shed 2 bases, with 19 bases lying between them. This CDR3 contains 18 residues. This chain's CDR3 is CASSQGEVSGKDTDTQYF. The CDR3 DNA is TGCGCCAGCAGCCAAGGAGAGGTTTCGGGGAAGGACACAGATACGCAGTATTTT.

The chain links TRBV30 to TRBJ1-6, with D unclear. CDR3 length: 13 residues. Germline V gene sequence: CDR1 GTSNPN, CDR2 SVGIG (reference sequence). Trimming stripped 2 bases from V and 13 bases from J, with 15 bases between. The CDR3 nucleotides read TGTGCCTGGAGTAACAGCGAATGGGAGCCCCTCCACTTT. Amino acids: CAWSNSEWEPLHF. Combining the CDR3 with reference TRBV30 and TRBJ1-6 gives the whole variable domain SQTIHQWPATLVQPVGSPLSLECTVEGTSNPNLYWYRQAAGRGLQLLFYSVGIGQISSEVPQNLSASRPQDRQFILSSKKLLLSDSGFYLCAWSNSEWEPLHFGNGTRLTVT.

The chain is built from TRBV28 and TRBJ1-2; TRBD1 is a possible D gene (6 bases). Trimming removed 8 bases from V and 5 bases from J, with 12 bases in between. This CDR3 region has 12 residues. Looked up from germline, CDR1 is MDHEN and CDR2 is SYDVKM. CDR3 DNA: TGTGCCAGCGTAGGGGGAATATATGGCTACACCTTC. It codes for CASVGGIYGYTF.

V usage is TRBV28 and J usage is TRBJ1-5; 7 bases are shared with TRBD1. Germline V CDR1 and CDR2: MDHEN, SYDVKM. CDR3 size: 16 residues. The V and J ends lost 1 base and 3 bases, in that order; junction bases with no gene match: 6. The CDR3 DNA follows: TGTGCCAGCAGTTTATCTGGGACAGCCATCAATCAGCCCCAGCATTTT. Protein product: CASSLSGTAINQPQHF.

This sequence joins TRBV29-1 and TRBJ2-2; tentatively, D is TRBD1 (6 bases). The V end was cut by 7 bases, the J end by 3 bases, with 6 bases between. The CDR3 is 11 residues long. Per the germline V gene, CDR1 is SQVTM and CDR2 is ANQGSEA. The CDR3 coding sequence is TGCAGCGCAGGGGACACCGGGGAGCTGTTTTTT. It yields the protein CSAGDTGELFF.

The count of this clone is one. CDR3 amino acids: CAWSVRAGGNTDTQYF. For the CDR3, the DNA is TGTGCCTGGAGTGTACGGGCGGGAGGAAACACAGATACGCAGTATTTT. The V and J genes are TRBV30 and TRBJ2-3, with 8 bases aligning to TRBD2. Germline lookup yields CDR1 GTSNPN and CDR2 SVGIG (reference sequence). The CDR3 is made up of 16 amino acids. Trimming at V came to 0 bases and at J to 2 bases, leaving 7 bases not matched to a gene.

V usage is TRBV5-1 and J usage is TRBJ1-2; 7 bases align to TRBD1. V shed 4 bases and J 13 bases; nucleotides not matched to a gene: 13. The CDR3 runs to 13 residues. Germline CDR1 reads SGHRS; CDR2 reads YFSETQ. The CDR3 nucleotides are TGCGCCAGCAGCGGGGGAGGAGGACAGGTGACCACCTTC. This encodes CASSGGGGQVTTF.

The V call is TRBV28, the J call TRBJ1-1, with D tentatively TRBD1 (5 bases). Germline V gives CDR1 MDHEN, CDR2 SYDVKM. Trimming removed 2 bases at V and 0 bases at J, with 16 bases between. CDR3 size: 17 residues. CDR3 bases: TGTGCCAGCAGTTTAAACCGGGGGAAAGGGATGAACACTGAAGCTTTCTTT. Translating it yields CASSLNRGKGMNTEAFF.

Details on this clone: In the same sample, other DNA sequences code for this CDR3. The chain recombines TRBV20-1 with TRBJ1-4, with D hard to call. The germline V and J ends were trimmed by 1 base and 7 bases, with 4 bases remaining between them. This CDR3 is built from 11 residues. Germline-derived CDR1 and CDR2 are DFQATT and SNEGSKA (reference sequence). CDR3 coding DNA: TGCAGTGCTAGAGGGCTTGAAAAACTGTTTTTT. This codes for CSARGLEKLFF.

The J gene is TRBJ2-5, the V gene TRBV5-1; the D gene is possibly TRBD2 (5 bases). Germline assignment: CDR1 SGHRS and CDR2 YFSETQ. The CDR3 consists of 17 residues. With 0 bases removed from V and 3 bases from J, the gap between germline ends came to 18 bases. The CDR3 nucleotides read TGCGCCAGCAGCTTGGCCGTTCTGGCAGGACTTAAAGAGACCCAGTACTTC. Translation gives CASSLAVLAGLKETQYF.

The chain is built from TRBV9 and TRBJ2-2; 10 nucleotides agree with TRBD2. The CDR3 spans 18 residues. The V segment lost 0 bases and the J segment 3 bases; nucleotides outside the gene matches: 8. Germline CDR1 SGDLS, CDR2 YYNGEE. In DNA form, the CDR3 reads TGTGCCAGCAGCGTAGGGGGTAGCGGGAGGAAATACACCGGGGAGCTGTTTTTT. Its protein is CASSVGGSGRKYTGELFF.

The chain joins TRBV27 to TRBJ2-4; D perhaps matches TRBD1 (6 bases). CDR1 MNHEY and CDR2 SMNVEV come from the germline V gene (reference sequence). V was pared by 10 bases and J by 3 bases, with 22 bases between. CDR3 length: 16 amino acids. The CDR3 DNA is TGTGCCACTTCGACCTGGGACATAAAGGGCAAAAACATTCAGTACTTC. It yields the protein CATSTWDIKGKNIQYF.

This chain links TRBV7-9 with TRBJ2-1; perhaps TRBD1 as D (7 bases). The V and J ends lost 3 bases and 6 bases respectively, with 21 bases between them. Germline lookup yields CDR1 SEHNR and CDR2 FQNEAQ (reference sequence). The CDR3 consists of 17 residues. The chain's CDR3 is CASSFPHGGTDPNEQFF. CDR3 nucleotides: TGTGCCAGCAGCTTTCCCCATGGGGGGACAGATCCCAATGAGCAGTTCTTC.

The chain recombines TRBV24-1 with TRBJ1-5; a possible D gene is TRBD1 (6 bases). CDR3 length: 14 residues. CDR1 KGHDR and CDR2 SFDVKD come from the germline V gene. The V end lost 9 bases, the J end lost 0 bases, and 11 bases lay between the germline ends. The CDR3 DNA sequence: TGTGCCACCGGTGGGGGACATAGCAATCAGCCCCAGCATTTT. This gives the protein CATGGGHSNQPQHF.

This chain links TRBV5-6 with TRBJ2-2; D ambiguous. Trimming left V 1 base short and J 1 base short, with 17 bases between. The CDR3 has 18 residues. CDR1 and CDR2 from the germline V gene are SGHDT and YYEEEE. CDR3: CASSLLRIRRRNTGELFF. As DNA, the CDR3 is TGTGCCAGCAGCTTGCTGCGGATTAGACGGAGGAACACCGGGGAGCTGTTTTTT.

V and J are TRBV10-1 and TRBJ2-7; D might be TRBD1 (5 bases). This CDR3 has 15 amino acids. Deletions cut 2 bases from V and 1 base from J, with 12 bases between. Germline V CDR1 and CDR2: WNHNN, SYGVQD (reference sequence). The CDR3: CASSERQGESYEQYF. The CDR3 bases are TGCGCCAGCAGTGAGCGGCAGGGTGAGTCCTACGAGCAGTACTTC.

The chain joins TRBV2 to TRBJ2-7; 9 nucleotides agree with TRBD1. This CDR3 is built from 15 residues. The ends lost 6 bases at V and 4 bases at J; junction bases unmatched: 10. The germline CDR1 and CDR2 sequences are SNHLY and FYNNEI. The DNA of the CDR3 is TGTGCCAGCAGCAAAGGACAGGGGTTTCAGTACGAGCAGTACTTC. Its protein product is CASSKGQGFQYEQYF. The variable domain in full, completed from reference TRBV2 and TRBJ2-7, reads EPEVTQTPSHQVTQMGQEVILRCVPISNHLYFYWYRQILGQKVEFLVSFYNNEISEKSEIFDDQFSVERPDGSNFTLKIRSTKLEDSAMYFCASSKGQGFQYEQYFGPGTRLTVT.

This rearrangement joins TRBV5-1 to TRBJ1-1, with D maybe TRBD1 (5 bases). The CDR3 consists of 15 residues. Deletions cut 0 bases from V and 2 bases from J, with 11 bases between. Per the germline V gene, CDR1 is SGHRS and CDR2 is YFSETQ. CDR3 region: CASSLEGFGNTEAFF. Written as DNA, the CDR3 is TGCGCCAGCAGCTTGGAGGGGTTTGGCAACACTGAAGCTTTCTTT. Based on the CDR3 plus reference TRBV5-1 and TRBJ1-1, the full variable domain is KAGVTQTPRYLIKTRGQQVTLSCSPISGHRSVSWYQQTPGQGLQFLFEYFSETQRNKGNFPGRFSGRQFSNSRSEMNVSTLELGDSALYLCASSLEGFGNTEAFFGQGTRLTVV.

The chain has TRBV29-1 and TRBJ1-1; 7 bases line up with TRBD1. J lost 3 bases, V lost 4 bases, and 5 bases had no gene match. Germline V gives CDR1 SQVTM, CDR2 ANQGSEA. The CDR3 covers 13 residues. CDR3 DNA: TGCAGCGTTGTTAGACAGGGAGACACTGAAGCTTTCTTT. This sequence encodes CSVVRQGDTEAFF. Full variable domain (rest looked up from reference TRBV29-1 and TRBJ1-1): SAVISQKPSRDICQRGTSLTIQCQVDSQVTMMFWYRQQPGQSLTLIATANQGSEATYESGFVIDKFPISRPNLTFSTLTVSNMSPEDSSIYLCSVVRQGDTEAFFGQGTRLTVV.